Reported below is one TCR beta chain. No antigen is known for it. The germline CDR1 and CDR2 sequences are SGHVS and FQNEAQ. CDR3 size: 15 residues. V shed 6 bases, J shed 3 bases, and the junction held 5 bases outside the gene matches. This sample is part of a study of radiotherapy plus CTLA-4 blockade in lung cancer. This table comes from immunoSEQ multiplex PCR, and its TCRdb copy is limited to in-frame clones, with some not included. The sample includes roughly 59,000 clones, 70% to 80% of them seen just once. Study-level findings and limits: Reportedly, early blood T cell clone dynamics best predicted response, with interferon-beta. Radiotherapy plus ipilimumab was followed by expansion in blood of tumor-derived TCR clones.

This TCR derives from a human donor with non-small cell lung cancer whose response to radiotherapy plus ipilimumab could not be evaluated. This rearrangement joins TRBV7-8 to TRBJ2-3; 11 nucleotides match TRBD1. Sequencing used peripheral blood, obtained from a patient treated with radiotherapy plus ipilimumab. The CDR3 region is CASSRTGGETDTQYF. As DNA, the CDR3 is TGTGCCAGCAGTCGGACAGGGGGCGAAACAGATACGCAGTATTTT.